This passage covers 13 T cell receptor beta chains from one sample sequenced in a study of blood T cells in healthy people across ages. Alongside a J-beta primer mix, a sample-barcoded 5' primer served in a second PCR lasting about 6 to 11 cycles. TCRdb passed the 5' RACE reads through MiXCR, listing each CDR3 protein once. The data contain some 1.5 million distinct CDR3 sequences, about 30% of them singletons. Sequencing was carried out using blood. The receptors here all came from a woman aged 30 to 39 in good health.

The V and J genes are TRBV7-7 and TRBJ2-7; D perhaps matches TRBD1 (5 bases). The germline V and J ends were trimmed by 5 bases and 2 bases, with 10 bases remaining between them. The germline gives CDR1 SSHAT, CDR2 FNYEAQ (reference sequence). This CDR3 spans 13 amino acids. The CDR3 sequence is CASSPDTAYEQYF. CDR3 DNA: TGTGCCAGCAGCCCGGACACTGCCTACGAGCAGTACTTC. Drawing the rest from reference TRBV7-7 and TRBJ2-7, the complete variable domain is GAGVSQSPRYKVTKRGQDVTLRCDPISSHATLYWYQQALGQGPEFLTYFNYEAQPDKSGLPSDRFSAERPEGSISTLTIQRTEQRDSAMYRCASSPDTAYEQYFGPGTRLTVT.

The chain is built from TRBV5-4 and TRBJ1-2; D not certain. CDR3 length equals 13 residues. Trimming removed 1 base at V and 4 bases at J, with 8 bases between. Germline CDR1 reads SGHNT; CDR2 reads YYREEE (reference sequence). CDR3 in amino acids: CASSLWGTYGYTF. The CDR3 coding sequence is TGTGCCAGCAGCTTGTGGGGAACCTATGGCTACACCTTC.

This clonotype was detected many times. V usage is TRBV27 and J usage is TRBJ1-2; 9 nucleotides match TRBD1. J gave up 1 base and V 5 bases, and 17 bases lay outside the gene matches. In germline, CDR1 is MNHEY, CDR2 SMNVEV (reference sequence). This CDR3 has 19 amino acids. The CDR3 DNA is TGTGCCAGCAGTACGTCCCGCCCCGGGACAGGGTATCTTAACTATGGCTACACCTTC. Encoded protein: CASSTSRPGTGYLNYGYTF.

This clonotype was observed many times. This chain links TRBV6-6 with TRBJ1-2; D perhaps matches TRBD1 (5 bases). Per germline, CDR1 MNHNY and CDR2 SVGAGI (reference sequence). This CDR3 contains 16 residues. V gave up 4 bases and J gave up 4 bases, with 19 bases separating them. CDR3 region: CASSLNSGSGGYGYTF. In nucleotides, the CDR3 is TGTGCCAGCAGTTTAAACTCCGGCTCTGGGGGCTATGGCTACACCTTC.

With regard to this clonotype: The junction shows a germline mismatch at one end, possibly a read error. The gene calls are TRBV20-1 and TRBJ1-6; 10 nucleotides line up with TRBD1. The germline V gene has CDR1 DFQATT and CDR2 SNEGSKA (reference sequence). CDR3 length equals 13 residues. CDR3 residues: CSARGTGDSPRHF. The CDR3, as DNA: TGCAGTGCTAGGGGGACAGGGGATTCACCCCGCCACTTT.

Details on this clonotype: This may come from a read error, since a much larger clone is one base off. This chain uses TRBV6-5 with TRBJ2-1; D unresolved. Deletions cut 6 bases from V and 6 bases from J, with 12 bases between. CDR1 is MNHEY and CDR2 is SVGAGI in the germline V gene. This CDR3 comprises 13 residues. CDR3 DNA sequence: TGTGCCAGCAGCGACCCGCCAACCAATGAGCAGTTCTTC. Its protein is CASSDPPTNEQFF.

V usage is TRBV20-1 and J usage is TRBJ2-5, with D tentatively TRBD2 (6 bases). Germline V gives CDR1 DFQATT, CDR2 SNEGSKA (reference sequence). V was trimmed by 0 bases and J by 5 bases, leaving 13 bases between them. The CDR3 consists of 14 residues. In DNA form, the CDR3 reads TGCAGTGCTAGAGAAGGGAGCGGGTGGGAGACCCAGTACTTC. Translated: CSAREGSGWETQYF.

This sequence joins TRBV5-1 and TRBJ1-1; D remains ambiguous. The CDR3 covers 14 residues. V lost 3 bases and J 1 base, leaving 10 bases between the germline ends. The germline CDR1 and CDR2 sequences are SGHRS and YFSETQ. The CDR3 here is CASSWGLENTEAFF. DNA for the CDR3: TGCGCCAGCAGCTGGGGATTAGAGAACACTGAAGCTTTCTTT.

About this clonotype: A much larger clone differs by one base, so this may be a read error. The genes are TRBV27 and TRBJ2-5; 10 bases are shared with TRBD2. The J call may not be correct, given that the DNA end is closer to TRBJ2-7. The CDR3 sequence is 14 residues long. Germline CDR1 reads MNHEY; CDR2 reads SMNVEV (reference sequence). CDR3 DNA: TGTACCAGCCGACTGACTAGCGGGCTCTACGAGCAGTACTTC. Its translation is CTSRLTSGLYEQYF.

This clonotype was observed many times. The CDR3 nucleotides are TGCGCCAGCAGCTTTTCTCCTAGCGGGGGGGCCAAAGGTGAGCAGTTCTTC. This codes for CASSFSPSGGAKGEQFF. The chain has TRBV5-1 and TRBJ2-1; TRBD2 agrees at 12 bases. CDR1 and CDR2 from the germline V gene are SGHRS and YFSETQ. The CDR3 length is 17 residues. V lost 2 bases to trimming and J lost 9 bases; unmatched junction nucleotides: 12.

The chain joins TRBV2 to TRBJ2-7; the match to TRBD1 covers 8 bases. Germline CDR1 reads SNHLY; CDR2 reads FYNNEI. With V trimmed by 8 bases and J by 1 base, 10 bases remained unmatched. CDR3 length equals 15 residues. CDR3 sequence (DNA): TGTGCCAGCCGTAGACAGGGGACGGGGTCCTACGAGCAGTACTTC. Residues: CASRRQGTGSYEQYF. The whole variable domain, filled in from reference TRBV2 and TRBJ2-7, reads EPEVTQTPSHQVTQMGQEVILRCVPISNHLYFYWYRQILGQKVEFLVSFYNNEISEKSEIFDDQFSVERPDGSNFTLKIRSTKLEDSAMYFCASRRQGTGSYEQYFGPGTRLTVT.

This chain joins TRBV5-1 and TRBJ2-2; D gene ambiguous. With 3 bases removed from V and 5 bases from J, the gap between germline ends came to 8 bases. This CDR3 is built from 13 residues. Germline CDR1 and CDR2: SGHRS and YFSETQ. This CDR3 reads CASSSTITGELFF. Here the CDR3 DNA reads TGCGCCAGCAGCTCTACTATTACCGGGGAGCTGTTTTTT.

V usage is TRBV2 and J usage is TRBJ2-3, with 7 nucleotides matching TRBD2. CDR3 size: 14 residues. Germline-derived CDR1 and CDR2 are SNHLY and FYNNEI. J was trimmed by 2 bases and V by 7 bases; bases with no gene match: 6. The CDR3 DNA reads as TGTGCCAGCACCGCCCTAGCGGCCACAGATACGCAGTATTTT. This sequence encodes CASTALAATDTQYF.